Listed below are T cell receptor beta chains from one sample, sequenced in a study of blood T cells in healthy people across ages. TCRdb used MiXCR to reprocess the 5' RACE reads, holding one entry per CDR3 protein. The sample holds hundreds of thousands of distinct CDR3 sequences; 40% to 65% are singletons and the top ten take 13%. The sequenced material came from blood. These receptors originate from a woman aged 80 or over in good health. The CDR3 runs from the conserved cysteine through the conserved F or W. The order of the fields is clone size, V gene, CDR3 protein. Not every row has a clone size; where given, it reads once, few, many or a size class.

size: many
V: TRBV12-3/TRBV12-4
CDR3: CASSSRFNQPQHF

size: many
V: TRBV5-1
CDR3: CASSLGDSPNQPQHF

size: many
V: TRBV5-1
CDR3: CASSFDSYSYGYTF

size: many
V: TRBV20-1
CDR3: CSAREGRRLQETQYF

size: -
V: TRBV12-3/TRBV12-4
CDR3: CASQQGGNQPQHF

size: many
V: TRBV20-1
CDR3: CSARASGRYEQYF

size: many
V: TRBV28
CDR3: CASSLAQGVSTDTQYF

size: few
V: TRBV29-1
CDR3: CSVAVSSYEQYF

size: -
V: TRBV9
CDR3: CASSVHPQTSGGGEQFF

size: once
V: TRBV2
CDR3: CASGTGIDAGELFF

size: -
V: TRBV6-1
CDR3: CASRTGRADTQYF

size: -
V: TRBV27
CDR3: CASSLAGGFGNEQFF

size: -
V: TRBV7-9
CDR3: CASSLTLSGYTF

size: once
V: TRBV12-3/TRBV12-4
CDR3: CASSLASWGVNEKLFF

size: -
V: TRBV7-8
CDR3: CASSPGLAGASLVNEQYF

size: many
V: TRBV9
CDR3: CASSRQGFHEQFF

size: few
V: TRBV14
CDR3: CASSRGQLYNSPLHF

size: -
V: TRBV20-1
CDR3: CSAYSRDSKSGANVLTF

size: many
V: TRBV6-2/TRBV6-3
CDR3: CASSIQGYEQFF

size: -
V: TRBV4-1
CDR3: CASSQNQGISYNEQFF

size: few
V: TRBV2
CDR3: CASRITGTNYGYTF

size: -
V: TRBV10-3
CDR3: CAISGPGPSSTDTQYF

size: few
V: TRBV3-1
CDR3: CASSQQGFGTDTQYF

size: -
V: TRBV2
CDR3: CASSWDTLQTGELFF

size: -
V: TRBV6-2/TRBV6-3
CDR3: CASRSAGASYEQYF

size: many
V: TRBV6-1
CDR3: CASSELQGSNQPQHF

size: few
V: TRBV6-2/TRBV6-3
CDR3: CASSQRRVAKNIQYF

size: -
V: TRBV21-1
CDR3: CASRVDRGTSGANVLTF

size: few
V: TRBV20-1
CDR3: CSASPAFRVSGANVLTF

size: many
V: TRBV20-1
CDR3: CSAPGNSYEQYF

size: -
V: TRBV20-1
CDR3: CSARDTQETQYF

size: many
V: TRBV5-1
CDR3: CASSVGRSTETQYF

size: -
V: TRBV5-1
CDR3: CTSSLGYRDNEQFF

size: once
V: TRBV5-1
CDR3: CASSPRLAGCNNEQYF

size: -
V: TRBV29-1
CDR3: CSVGTSGRMFF

size: few
V: TRBV7-2
CDR3: CASSHTPDSYGYTF

size: -
V: TRBV30
CDR3: CAWSVVGGNSPLHF

size: many
V: TRBV25-1
CDR3: CASSEYERRGEKLFF

size: few
V: TRBV7-3
CDR3: CASSLMRLAGGRNTGELFF

size: many
V: TRBV10-3
CDR3: CAISEPTGALPYEQYF

size: -
V: TRBV4-2
CDR3: CASSQDVEGTQYF

size: few
V: TRBV3-1
CDR3: CASSRRGVNEQFF

size: -
V: TRBV7-2
CDR3: CASSLSGRQETQYF

size: many
V: TRBV28
CDR3: CASRKDRGPTDTQYF

size: many
V: TRBV12-3/TRBV12-4
CDR3: CASSKMARTYEQYF

size: once
V: TRBV6-5
CDR3: CASSSGVHNEQFF

size: many
V: TRBV28
CDR3: CATSNRVRYEQYF

size: -
V: TRBV28
CDR3: CASSWTGLSNQPQHF

size: many
V: TRBV5-1
CDR3: CASSFPAGGTEAFF

size: -
V: TRBV3-1
CDR3: CASSHQYEQYF

size: -
V: TRBV10-3
CDR3: CAANRGSGNTIYF

size: many
V: TRBV7-3
CDR3: CASSLKGGDTQYF